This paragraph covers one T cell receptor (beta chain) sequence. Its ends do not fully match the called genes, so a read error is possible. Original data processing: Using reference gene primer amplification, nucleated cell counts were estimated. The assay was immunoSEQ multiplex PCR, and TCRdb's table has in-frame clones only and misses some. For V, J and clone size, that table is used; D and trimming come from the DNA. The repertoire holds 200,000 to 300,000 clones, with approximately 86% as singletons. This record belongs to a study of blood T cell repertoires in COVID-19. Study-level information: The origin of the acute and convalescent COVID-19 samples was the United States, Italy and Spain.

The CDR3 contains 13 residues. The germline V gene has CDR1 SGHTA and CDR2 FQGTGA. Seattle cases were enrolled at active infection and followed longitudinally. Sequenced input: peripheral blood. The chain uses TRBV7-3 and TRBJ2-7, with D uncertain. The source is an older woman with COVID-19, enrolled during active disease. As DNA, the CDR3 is TGTGCCAGCAGCCTAACACGGTCCTACGAGCAGTACTTC. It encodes CASSLTRSYEQYF.